Reported below is one TCR beta chain. The antigen is undetermined. The germline V gene encodes CDR1 SGHVS and CDR2 FQNEAQ. V gave up 4 bases and J gave up 5 bases; unmatched junction bases: 4. The CDR3 sequence is 13 residues long. Data came from immunoSEQ multiplex PCR; TCRdb stores just in-frame clones and leaves some out. The top ten hold approximately 2.5% of the sample, which has about 51,000 clones, about 76% seen once. This sample is part of a study of radiotherapy plus CTLA-4 blockade in lung cancer. Chemo-refractory metastatic non-small-cell lung cancer patients were treated with focal radiation plus CTLA-4 blockade with ipilimumab. Broader study findings: TCR clones from tumors expanded in blood after radiotherapy plus ipilimumab. Increased serum interferon-beta after radiation also reportedly predicted response strongly.

The input for sequencing was peripheral blood, taken from a patient treated with radiotherapy plus ipilimumab. The receptor was derived from a human donor with non-small cell lung cancer whose response to radiotherapy plus ipilimumab could not be evaluated. The V gene is TRBV7-8, the J gene TRBJ2-7; TRBD1 agrees at 8 bases. The chain's CDR3 is CASSWDRTHEQYF. The CDR3 region has the DNA TGTGCCAGCAGCTGGGACAGGACCCACGAGCAGTACTTC.